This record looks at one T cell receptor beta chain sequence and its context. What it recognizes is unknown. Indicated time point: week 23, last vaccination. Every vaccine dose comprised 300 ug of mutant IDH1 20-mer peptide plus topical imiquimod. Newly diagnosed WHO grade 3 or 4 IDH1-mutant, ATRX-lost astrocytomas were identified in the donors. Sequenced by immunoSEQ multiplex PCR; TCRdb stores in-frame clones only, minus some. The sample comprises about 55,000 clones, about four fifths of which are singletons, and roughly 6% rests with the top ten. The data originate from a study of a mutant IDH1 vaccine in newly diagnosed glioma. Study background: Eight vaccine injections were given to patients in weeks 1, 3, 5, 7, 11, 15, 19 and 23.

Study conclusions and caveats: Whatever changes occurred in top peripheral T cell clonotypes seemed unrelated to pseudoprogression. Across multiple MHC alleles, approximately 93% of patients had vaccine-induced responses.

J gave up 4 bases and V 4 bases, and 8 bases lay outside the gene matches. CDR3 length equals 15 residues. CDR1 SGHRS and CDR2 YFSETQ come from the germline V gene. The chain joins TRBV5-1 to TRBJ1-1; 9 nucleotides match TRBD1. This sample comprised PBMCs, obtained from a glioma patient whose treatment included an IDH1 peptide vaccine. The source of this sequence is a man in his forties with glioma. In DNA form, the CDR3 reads TGCGCCAGCAGCCCGGACAGGGGTCGGAGCACTGAAGCTTTCTTT. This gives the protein CASSPDRGRSTEAFF.